The 23 T cell receptor beta chains presented below share a single source sample, sequenced in a study of T cells after somatic rescue of genetic block. Profiling relied on immunoSEQ multiplex PCR, and the TCRdb table lists in-frame clones only, not all of them. The sample records about 12,000 clones, around 72% being singletons. Sequences were obtained from peripheral blood mononuclear cells (PBMCs). These receptors all come from a boy between 10 and 17 years old.

By proportion, this clone is medium-sized. The rearrangement links TRBV7-9 to TRBJ1-5, with a tentative D call TRBD1 (6 bases). Germline CDR1 is SEHNR and CDR2 is FQNEAQ (reference sequence). The CDR3 is 17 residues long. V lost 3 bases, J lost 0 bases, and 15 bases lay in between. This chain's CDR3 is CASSFSPDSYSNQPQHF. The CDR3 DNA reads TGTGCCAGCAGCTTCTCCCCGGACAGTTATAGCAATCAGCCCCAGCATTTT.

This clone occurred a few times. The rearrangement links TRBV9 to TRBJ1-5, with D unclear. Trimming removed 3 bases from V and 0 bases from J, with 7 bases in between. From germline, CDR1 is SGDLS and CDR2 YYNGEE. The CDR3 is 14 amino acids. Here the CDR3 DNA reads TGTGCCAGCAGCGCAGATAATAGCAATCAGCCCCAGCATTTT. It yields the protein CASSADNSNQPQHF.

The chain carries TRBV6-5 and TRBJ2-1, with D possibly matching TRBD2 (5 bases). The CDR3 has 14 amino acids. Trimming pared 0 bases from V and 7 bases from J, leaving 10 bases between. Germline values: CDR1 MNHEY, CDR2 SVGAGI. For the CDR3, the DNA is TGTGCCAGCAGTTACTCGTCTTGGAGGAATGAGCAGTTCTTC. It is translated as CASSYSSWRNEQFF.

The chain uses TRBV7-9 and TRBJ2-7; D gene ambiguous. V lost 1 base and J lost 3, with 19 bases in between. This CDR3 has 17 residues. CDR1 SEHNR and CDR2 FQNEAQ come from the germline V gene (reference sequence). The DNA of the CDR3 is TGTGCCAGCAGCTTAGACGACGGCCTTCCCCACCGCTACGAGCAGTACTTC. The encoded protein is CASSLDDGLPHRYEQYF.

This chain's CDR3 is CSVESPDRGLFYEQYF. The DNA for the CDR3 is TGCAGCGTTGAGTCCCCGGACAGGGGACTTTTCTACGAGCAGTACTTC. The V gene is TRBV29-1, the J gene TRBJ2-7; TRBD1 matches 9 bases. V lost 3 bases to trimming and J lost 3 bases; unmatched junction nucleotides: 12. This CDR3 has 16 residues. Germline lookup yields CDR1 SQVTM and CDR2 ANQGSEA.

V is TRBV7-6 and J is TRBJ2-5; D is unclear. Trimming cost V 1 base and J 5 bases, with 11 bases left between them. The CDR3 is 14 amino acids. Germline V gene sequence: CDR1 SGHVS, CDR2 FNYEAQ. Here the CDR3 reads CASSLGDERETQYF. The CDR3 DNA sequence: TGTGCCAGCAGCTTAGGGGATGAACGGGAGACCCAGTACTTC.

The V call is TRBV5-1, the J call TRBJ2-7; D is unresolved. The V gene lost 3 bases and the J gene lost 3 bases, with 10 bases spanning the gap. Germline V gene sequence: CDR1 SGHRS, CDR2 YFSETQ. This CDR3 contains 13 residues. The DNA of the CDR3 is TGCGCCAGCAGCTCCGAATGGTTCTACGAGCAGTACTTC. Amino acid sequence: CASSSEWFYEQYF.

The CDR3 DNA follows: TGCGCCAGCAGCTTAACTAGCGGGGAGACCCAGTACTTC. It yields the protein CASSLTSGETQYF. The chain uses TRBV5-1 and TRBJ2-5, with 9 positions matching TRBD2. From germline, CDR1 is SGHRS and CDR2 YFSETQ. The CDR3 loop spans 13 amino acids. V shed 2 bases, J shed 5 bases, and the junction held 1 base outside the gene matches.

This chain uses TRBV19 with TRBJ1-6; D gene ambiguous. CDR3 length equals 14 residues. Germline lookup yields CDR1 LNHDA and CDR2 SQIVND (reference sequence). Trimming took off 7 bases at V and 4 bases at J, with 11 bases between the two ends. CDR3 sequence reads: CASNGGSYNSPLHF. The DNA for the CDR3 is TGTGCCAGTAACGGAGGATCTTATAATTCACCCCTCCACTTT.

In DNA form, the CDR3 reads TGCGCCAGCAGCTTTTATACAGGGGAAGGCTACACCTTC. It translates to CASSFYTGEGYTF. The chain carries TRBV5-1 and TRBJ1-2, with TRBD1 identical over 7 bases. CDR1 and CDR2 (germline): SGHRS, YFSETQ. The CDR3 covers 13 residues. V dropped 2 bases and J dropped 8; count of bases not matched to a gene: 6.

The chain links TRBV5-1 to TRBJ2-3; D gene ambiguous. Germline values: CDR1 SGHRS, CDR2 YFSETQ. The V end was cut by 0 bases, the J end by 4 bases, with 9 bases between. This CDR3 region has 14 residues. CDR3 residues: CASSLETRADTQYF. The CDR3 DNA sequence: TGCGCCAGCAGCTTGGAGACTCGCGCAGATACGCAGTATTTT.

The V gene is TRBV6-1, the J gene TRBJ2-4; TRBD1 is a possible D gene (5 bases). CDR1 is MNHNS, CDR2 SASEGT, per germline. The CDR3 contains 11 residues. The ends were cut back, 10 bases at V and 8 bases at J, with 12 bases in the middle. CDR3 bases: TGTGCCATTTCGGACAAGGACATTCAGTACTTC. As protein: CAISDKDIQYF.

The V gene is TRBV5-4, the J gene TRBJ1-1, with D perhaps TRBD1 (5 bases). V lost 6 bases, J lost 7 bases, and 19 bases lay in between. This CDR3 has 14 residues. Germline V gives CDR1 SGHNT, CDR2 YYREEE (reference sequence). CDR3 protein: CASTSGLPRGEAFF. CDR3 sequence (DNA): TGTGCCAGCACATCGGGACTCCCGAGAGGTGAAGCTTTCTTT.

This clone was seen just once. A junction end diverges from the germline sequence, so it may reflect a read error. The sample has other DNA sequences that encode this CDR3 too. The genes are TRBV5-1 and TRBJ2-7; no definite D call. The germline V gene encodes CDR1 SGHRS and CDR2 YFSETQ. The CDR3 runs 14 residues. In DNA form, the CDR3 reads TGCGCCAGCAGCTTGGCGACGGGTCCGTACGAGCAGTATTTC. The encoded protein is CASSLATGPYEQYF.

The CDR3 sequence is CASSLAWGAENTGELFF. As DNA, the CDR3 is TGTGCCAGCAGCTTAGCCTGGGGCGCAGAAAACACCGGGGAGCTGTTTTTT. The V gene is TRBV7-8, the J gene TRBJ2-2; TRBD1 is a possible D gene (5 bases). The V gene lost 0 bases and the J gene lost 2 bases, with 13 bases spanning the gap. CDR3 size: 17 residues. Germline lookup yields CDR1 SGHVS and CDR2 FQNEAQ.

The V and J genes are TRBV27 and TRBJ2-7; 7 positions match TRBD1. With 4 bases clipped from V and 2 bases from J, the junction kept 5 bases outside the gene matches. The CDR3 is made up of 14 amino acids. Germline assignment: CDR1 MNHEY and CDR2 SMNVEV (reference sequence). CDR3 sequence reads: CASSSPGQPYEQYF. The CDR3 DNA reads as TGTGCCAGCAGTTCTCCGGGACAGCCCTACGAGCAGTACTTC.

The chain uses TRBV6-5 and TRBJ1-6; D ambiguous. CDR1 is MNHEY, CDR2 SVGAGI, per germline. The V and J ends lost 8 bases and 2 bases respectively, with 13 bases between them. This CDR3 has 15 amino acids. CDR3 DNA sequence: TGTGCCAGCGGTAGGAGGATCACCTATAATTCACCCCTCCACTTT. Protein sequence: CASGRRITYNSPLHF.

The chain uses TRBV6-6 and TRBJ2-7; 7 bases map to TRBD1. After removal of 7 bases from V and 7 bases from J, the junction contained 7 bases not matched to a gene. This CDR3 spans 12 amino acids. The V gene's germline CDR1 is MNHNY and CDR2 SVGAGI (reference sequence). CDR3 amino acids: CASTRQGGEQYF. DNA of the CDR3: TGTGCCAGCACCAGACAGGGCGGAGAGCAGTACTTC.

The chain carries TRBV28 and TRBJ2-1, with TRBD2 matching 12 bases. The ends lost 4 bases at V and 6 bases at J; junction bases unmatched: 7. CDR1 MDHEN and CDR2 SYDVKM come from the germline V gene. The CDR3 spans 16 residues. The CDR3 here is CASSSTSGRGLNEQFF. For the CDR3, the DNA is TGTGCCAGCAGTTCGACTAGCGGGAGAGGCCTCAATGAGCAGTTCTTC.

The chain is built from TRBV19 and TRBJ2-1; D call uncertain. The V gene lost 0 bases and the J gene lost 3 bases, with 6 bases spanning the gap. This CDR3 has 14 amino acids. CDR1 LNHDA and CDR2 SQIVND come from the germline V gene (reference sequence). The CDR3 loop is CASSIDRSYNEQFF. CDR3 sequence (DNA): TGTGCCAGTAGTATAGATCGGAGCTACAATGAGCAGTTCTTC.

This clone came up a few times. The CDR3 region is CAWRGPWTGKGYGYTF. Written as DNA, the CDR3 is TGTGCCTGGAGAGGCCCTTGGACAGGGAAGGGCTATGGCTACACCTTC. V gene TRBV30 combines with J gene TRBJ1-2; 8 positions agree with TRBD1. J was trimmed by 4 bases and V by 3 bases; bases with no gene match: 13. The CDR3 sequence is 16 residues long. Germline assignment: CDR1 GTSNPN and CDR2 SVGIG (reference sequence). Combining the CDR3 with reference TRBV30 and TRBJ1-2 gives the whole variable domain SQTIHQWPATLVQPVGSPLSLECTVEGTSNPNLYWYRQAAGRGLQLLFYSVGIGQISSEVPQNLSASRPQDRQFILSSKKLLLSDSGFYLCAWRGPWTGKGYGYTFGSGTRLTVV.

The V gene is TRBV5-5, the J gene TRBJ2-7; D gene ambiguous. V lost 2 bases and J lost 1, with 10 bases in between. This CDR3 comprises 14 residues. Germline V gives CDR1 SGHKS, CDR2 YYEKEE (reference sequence). The CDR3 loop reads CASSFNTVSYEQYF. The CDR3 DNA reads as TGTGCCAGCAGCTTCAACACAGTTTCCTACGAGCAGTACTTC.

The V and J genes are TRBV7-6 and TRBJ2-7, with D possibly matching TRBD2 (5 bases). The CDR3 has 15 residues. V lost 5 bases, J lost 4 bases, and 18 bases lay in between. The germline gives CDR1 SGHVS, CDR2 FNYEAQ. CDR3 protein: CASSLWTTGDYEQYF. CDR3 bases: TGTGCCAGCAGCCTGTGGACCACCGGGGATTACGAGCAGTACTTC.